This TCR beta chain stems from a study of CD8+ T cells in alopecia areata. Following extraction, RNA underwent reverse transcription to cDNA, which served as the sequencing template. Repertoires were generated with immunoSEQ multiplex PCR, while TCRdb's copy carries only in-frame clones and drops some. This repertoire shows roughly 230,000 clones, over 40% found once; its top ten account for around 2.5%. This clone was seen only a few times. No antigen is known for it. Regarding the study as a whole: TCR sharing across patients was less clear than in mice, possibly HLA-related. There were many expanded lesional clones persisting in scalp and blood during tofacitinib.

Documented treatment: oral pan-JAK inhibitor, 5-10 mg twice daily. Lesional scalp punch biopsies and peripheral blood were collected from alopecia areata patients. This material consisted of CD4+ T cells sorted from blood, taken at approximately week 39, from a patient treated with tofacitinib. This clonotype originated in a human donor with alopecia areata.

The CDR3 protein is CSVLSGYEQYF. CDR3 nucleotides: TGCAGCGTCCTTTCAGGGTACGAGCAGTACTTC. The J gene is TRBJ2-5, the V gene TRBV29-1, with D possibly matching TRBD1 (5 bases). TRBJ2-7 matches the DNA end more closely, so the J call is doubtful. This CDR3 is built from 11 residues. Per the germline V gene, CDR1 is SQVTM and CDR2 is ANQGSEA.